This TCR beta chain emerged from a study of T cell changes during pregnancy in multiple sclerosis. The table came from immunoSEQ multiplex PCR; TCRdb's copy has only in-frame clones and leaves some out. Of about 84,000 clones in the sample, 90% to 95% were seen once. CDR1 is MNHEY and CDR2 is SVGAGI in the germline V gene. There are 15 residues in the CDR3. V was pared by 0 bases and J by 3 bases, with 12 bases between. This chain links TRBV6-5 with TRBJ2-7, with D perhaps TRBD1 (6 bases). The source is a female donor in good health, enrolled as a control in a pregnancy study. Sequenced material: peripheral blood, taken in the second trimester of pregnancy. CDR3 protein: CASSYSDDRFYEQYF. CDR3 coding DNA: TGTGCCAGCAGTTACTCGGATGACAGGTTCTACGAGCAGTACTTC.